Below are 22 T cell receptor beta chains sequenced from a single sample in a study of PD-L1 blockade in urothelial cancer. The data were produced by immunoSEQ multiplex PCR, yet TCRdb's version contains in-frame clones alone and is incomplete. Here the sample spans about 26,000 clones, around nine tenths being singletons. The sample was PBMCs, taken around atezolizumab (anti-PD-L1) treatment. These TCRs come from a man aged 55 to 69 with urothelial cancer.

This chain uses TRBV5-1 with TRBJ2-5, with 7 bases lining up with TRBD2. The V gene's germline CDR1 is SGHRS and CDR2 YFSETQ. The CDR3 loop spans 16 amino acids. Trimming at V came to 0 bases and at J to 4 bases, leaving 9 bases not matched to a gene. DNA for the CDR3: TGCGCCAGCAGCTTGGGGAGTAGCGGGTCGGGAGAGACCCAGTACTTC. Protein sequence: CASSLGSSGSGETQYF. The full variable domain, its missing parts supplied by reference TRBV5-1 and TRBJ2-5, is KAGVTQTPRYLIKTRGQQVTLSCSPISGHRSVSWYQQTPGQGLQFLFEYFSETQRNKGNFPGRFSGRQFSNSRSEMNVSTLELGDSALYLCASSLGSSGSGETQYFGPGTRLLVL.

The CDR3 nucleotides are TGTGCCAGCAGCCCCTCCGACAGGTTGTCAAACATTCAGTACTTC. Amino acids: CASSPSDRLSNIQYF. This sequence joins TRBV7-2 and TRBJ2-4, with TRBD1 as a possible D gene (6 bases). Germline V gives CDR1 SGHTA, CDR2 FQGNSA. CDR3 length: 15 residues. Trimming pared 5 bases from V and 6 bases from J, leaving 17 bases between.

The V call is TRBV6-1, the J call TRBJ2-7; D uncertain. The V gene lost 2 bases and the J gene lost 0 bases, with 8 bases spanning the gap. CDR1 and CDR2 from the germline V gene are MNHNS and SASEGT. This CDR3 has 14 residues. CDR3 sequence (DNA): TGTGCCAGCAGTGAACAGGTTAACTCCTACGAGCAGTACTTC. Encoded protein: CASSEQVNSYEQYF.

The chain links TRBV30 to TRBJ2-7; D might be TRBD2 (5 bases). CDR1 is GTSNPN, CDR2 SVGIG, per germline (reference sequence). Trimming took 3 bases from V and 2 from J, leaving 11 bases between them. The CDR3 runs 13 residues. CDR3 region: CAWRRSGTYEQYF. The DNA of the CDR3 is TGTGCCTGGAGGCGGTCGGGAACCTACGAGCAGTACTTC.

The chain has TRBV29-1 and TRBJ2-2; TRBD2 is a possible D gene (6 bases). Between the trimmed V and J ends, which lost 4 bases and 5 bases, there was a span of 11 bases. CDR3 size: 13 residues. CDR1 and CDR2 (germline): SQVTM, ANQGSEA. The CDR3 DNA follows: TGCAGCGTTGTTGGAGGGCGGACCGGGGAGCTGTTTTTT. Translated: CSVVGGRTGELFF.

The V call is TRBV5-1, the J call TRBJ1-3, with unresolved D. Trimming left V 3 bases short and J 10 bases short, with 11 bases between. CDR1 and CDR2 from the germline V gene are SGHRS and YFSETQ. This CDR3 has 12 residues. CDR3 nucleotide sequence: TGCGCCAGCAGCTCCGCTGGGAGTACCATATATTTT. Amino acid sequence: CASSSAGSTIYF.

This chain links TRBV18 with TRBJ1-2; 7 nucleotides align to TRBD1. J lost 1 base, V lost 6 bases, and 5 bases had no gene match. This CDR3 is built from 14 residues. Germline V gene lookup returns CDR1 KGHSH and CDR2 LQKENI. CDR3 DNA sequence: TGTGCCAGCTCTCGGGACAGCCTTAACTATGGCTACACCTTC. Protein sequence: CASSRDSLNYGYTF.

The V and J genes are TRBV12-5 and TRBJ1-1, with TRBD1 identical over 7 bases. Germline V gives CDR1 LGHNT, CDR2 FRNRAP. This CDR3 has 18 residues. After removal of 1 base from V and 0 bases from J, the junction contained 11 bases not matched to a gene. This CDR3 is CASGLGSQTGTLNTEAFF. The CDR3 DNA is TGTGCTAGTGGTTTGGGGTCCCAGACAGGGACCTTGAACACTGAAGCTTTCTTT.

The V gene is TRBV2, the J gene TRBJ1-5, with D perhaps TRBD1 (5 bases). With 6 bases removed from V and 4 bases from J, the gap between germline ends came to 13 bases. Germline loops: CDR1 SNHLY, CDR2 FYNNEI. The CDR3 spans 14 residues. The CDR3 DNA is TGTGCCAGCAGCGGACACTACGGGAATCAGCCCCAGCATTTT. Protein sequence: CASSGHYGNQPQHF.

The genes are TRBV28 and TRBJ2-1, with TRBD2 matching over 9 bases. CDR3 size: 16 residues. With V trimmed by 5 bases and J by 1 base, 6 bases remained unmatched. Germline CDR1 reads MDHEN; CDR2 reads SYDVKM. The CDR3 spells CASSASSGKSYNEQFF. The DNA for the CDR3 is TGTGCCAGCAGTGCATCTAGCGGGAAGTCCTACAATGAGCAGTTCTTC.

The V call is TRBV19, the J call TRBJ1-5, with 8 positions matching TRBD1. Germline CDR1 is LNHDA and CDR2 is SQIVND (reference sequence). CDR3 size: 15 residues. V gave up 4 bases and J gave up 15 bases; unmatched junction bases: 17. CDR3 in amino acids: CASSKITGGISFGHF. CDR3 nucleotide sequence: TGTGCCAGTAGTAAAATAACAGGGGGAATCAGCTTCGGGCATTTT.

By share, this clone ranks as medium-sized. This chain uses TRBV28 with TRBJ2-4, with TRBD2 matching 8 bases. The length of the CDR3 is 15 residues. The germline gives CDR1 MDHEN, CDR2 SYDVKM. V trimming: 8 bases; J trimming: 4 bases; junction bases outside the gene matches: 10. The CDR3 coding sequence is TGTGCCAGCGGGCGACGGGGGGGCGCGAAAAACATTCAGTACTTC. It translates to CASGRRGGAKNIQYF.

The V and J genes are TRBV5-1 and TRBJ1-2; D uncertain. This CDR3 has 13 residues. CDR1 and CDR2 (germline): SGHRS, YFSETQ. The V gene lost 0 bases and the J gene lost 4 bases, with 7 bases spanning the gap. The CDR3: CASSLGPGYGYTF. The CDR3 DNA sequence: TGCGCCAGCAGCTTGGGTCCAGGCTATGGCTACACCTTC. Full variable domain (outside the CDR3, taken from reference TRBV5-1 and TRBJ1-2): KAGVTQTPRYLIKTRGQQVTLSCSPISGHRSVSWYQQTPGQGLQFLFEYFSETQRNKGNFPGRFSGRQFSNSRSEMNVSTLELGDSALYLCASSLGPGYGYTFGSGTRLTVV.

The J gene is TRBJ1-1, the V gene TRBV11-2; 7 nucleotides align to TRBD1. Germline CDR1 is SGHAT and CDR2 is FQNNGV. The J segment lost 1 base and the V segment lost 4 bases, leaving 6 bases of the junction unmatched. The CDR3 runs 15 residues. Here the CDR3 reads CASSSGTAKNTEAFF. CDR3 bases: TGTGCCAGCAGCTCCGGGACAGCTAAGAACACTGAAGCTTTCTTT.

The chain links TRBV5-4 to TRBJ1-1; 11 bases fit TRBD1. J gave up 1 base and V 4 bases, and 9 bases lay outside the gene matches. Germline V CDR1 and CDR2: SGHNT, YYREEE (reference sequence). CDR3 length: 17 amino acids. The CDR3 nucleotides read TGTGCCAGCAGCGTGCCCGGGACAGGGGGTGCGAACACTGAAGCTTTCTTT. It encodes CASSVPGTGGANTEAFF. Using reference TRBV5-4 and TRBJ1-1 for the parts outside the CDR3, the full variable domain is ETGVTQSPTHLIKTRGQQVTLRCSSQSGHNTVSWYQQALGQGPQFIFQYYREEENGRGNFPPRFSGLQFPNYSSELNVNALELDDSALYLCASSVPGTGGANTEAFFGQGTRLTVV.

The CDR3 is CATSPRTEPGVTLHF. The CDR3 DNA is TGTGCCACCAGCCCCCGGACGGAGCCGGGGGTGACCCTCCACTTT. The chain uses TRBV15 and TRBJ1-6, with D tentatively TRBD1 (5 bases). The CDR3 loop spans 15 amino acids. V lost 5 bases, J lost 14 bases, and 22 bases lay in between. Germline assignment: CDR1 LNHNV and CDR2 YYDKDF (reference sequence). Drawing the rest from reference TRBV15 and TRBJ1-6, the complete variable domain is DAMVIQNPRYQVTQFGKPVTLSCSQTLNHNVMYWYQQKSSQAPKLLFHYYDKDFNNEADTPDNFQSRRPNTSFCFLDIRSPGLGDTAMYLCATSPRTEPGVTLHFGNGTRLTVT.

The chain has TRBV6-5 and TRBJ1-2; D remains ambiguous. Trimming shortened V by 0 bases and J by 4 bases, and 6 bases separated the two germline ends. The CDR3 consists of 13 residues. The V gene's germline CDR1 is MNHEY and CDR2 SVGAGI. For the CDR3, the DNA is TGTGCCAGCAGTTACTCGGGCCTCTATGGCTACACCTTC. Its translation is CASSYSGLYGYTF.

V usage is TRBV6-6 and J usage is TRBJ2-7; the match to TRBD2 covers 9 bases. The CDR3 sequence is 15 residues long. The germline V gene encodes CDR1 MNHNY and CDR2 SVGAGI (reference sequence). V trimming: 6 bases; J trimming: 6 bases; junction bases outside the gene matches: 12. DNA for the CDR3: TGTGCCAGCAGCGATCGAGCGGGAGGTACAGGCGAGCAGTACTTC. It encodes CASSDRAGGTGEQYF.

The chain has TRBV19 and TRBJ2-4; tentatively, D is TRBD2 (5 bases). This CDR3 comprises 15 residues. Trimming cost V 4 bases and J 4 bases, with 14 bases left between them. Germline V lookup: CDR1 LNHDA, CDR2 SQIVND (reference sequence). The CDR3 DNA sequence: TGTGCCAGTAGTAGTGGAATAGCGAAGAAAAACATTCAGTACTTC. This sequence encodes CASSSGIAKKNIQYF.

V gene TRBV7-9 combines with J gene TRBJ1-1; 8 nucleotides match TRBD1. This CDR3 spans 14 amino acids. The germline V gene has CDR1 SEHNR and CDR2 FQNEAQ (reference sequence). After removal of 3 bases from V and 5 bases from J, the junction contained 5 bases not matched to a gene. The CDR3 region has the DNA TGTGCCAGCAGCTTTATACAGGGGGGTACTGAAGCTTTCTTT. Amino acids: CASSFIQGGTEAFF.

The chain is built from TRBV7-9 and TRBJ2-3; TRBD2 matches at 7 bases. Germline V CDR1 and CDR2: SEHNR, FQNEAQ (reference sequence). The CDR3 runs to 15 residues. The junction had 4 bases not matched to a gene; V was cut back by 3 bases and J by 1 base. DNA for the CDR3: TGTGCCAGCAGCTTTTCTGCGGGGGGCACAGATACGCAGTATTTT. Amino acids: CASSFSAGGTDTQYF. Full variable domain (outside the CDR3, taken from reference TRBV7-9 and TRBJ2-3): DTGVSQNPRHKITKRGQNVTFRCDPISEHNRLYWYRQTLGQGPEFLTYFQNEAQLEKSRLLSDRFSAERPKGSFSTLEIQRTEQGDSAMYLCASSFSAGGTDTQYFGPGTRLTVL.

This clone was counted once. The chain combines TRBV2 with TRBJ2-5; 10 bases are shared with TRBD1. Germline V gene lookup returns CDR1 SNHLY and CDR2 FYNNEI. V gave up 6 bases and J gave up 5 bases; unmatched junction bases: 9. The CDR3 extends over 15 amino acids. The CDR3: CASSDGTGVMETQYF. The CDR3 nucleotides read TGTGCCAGCAGCGACGGGACAGGGGTCATGGAGACCCAGTACTTC.